This T cell receptor (beta chain) was documented in a study of blood T cell repertoires in COVID-19. Study at large: Samples came from the United States, Italy and Spain, spanning acute and convalescent COVID-19. T cells, B-cell-depleted T cells, or PBMCs supplied cDNA or gDNA.

V was pared by 2 bases and J by 2 bases, with 10 bases between. Germline V lookup: CDR1 MDHEN, CDR2 SYDVKM. The CDR3 runs to 14 residues. As processed by the authors: How many nucleated cells were present was estimated from reference gene primer amplification. The assay was immunoSEQ multiplex PCR, and TCRdb's table has in-frame clones only and misses some. The V and J calls and clone size come from that table; D and trimming were worked out from the DNA. The sample lists about 140,000 clones, roughly 86% seen once, with 1.5% to 2% in the top ten. The sequenced sample was peripheral blood. The rearrangement links TRBV28 to TRBJ2-7; D ambiguous. The receptor was isolated from a man aged 70-80 years with acute or convalescent COVID-19. The CDR3 is CASSLAYRTYEQYF. In DNA, the CDR3 is TGTGCCAGCAGTTTAGCTTACAGAACCTACGAGCAGTACTTC. The complete variable domain, with remaining parts taken from reference TRBV28 and TRBJ2-7, reads DVKVTQSSRYLVKRTGEKVFLECVQDMDHENMFWYRQDPGLGLRLIYFSYDVKMKEKGDIPEGYSVSREKKERFSLILESASTNQTSMYLCASSLAYRTYEQYFGPGTRLTVT.